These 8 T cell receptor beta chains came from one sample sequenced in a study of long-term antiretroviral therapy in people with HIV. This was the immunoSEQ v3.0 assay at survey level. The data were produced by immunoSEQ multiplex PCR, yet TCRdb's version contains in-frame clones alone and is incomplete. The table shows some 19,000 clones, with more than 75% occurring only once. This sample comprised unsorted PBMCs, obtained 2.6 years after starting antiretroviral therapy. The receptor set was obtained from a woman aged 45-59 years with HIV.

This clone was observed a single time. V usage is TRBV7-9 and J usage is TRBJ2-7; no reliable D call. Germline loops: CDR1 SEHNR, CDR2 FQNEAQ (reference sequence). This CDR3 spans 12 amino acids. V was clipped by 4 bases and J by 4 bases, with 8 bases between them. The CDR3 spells CASSSNPYEQYF. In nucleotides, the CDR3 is TGTGCCAGCAGCTCCAATCCTTACGAGCAGTACTTC.

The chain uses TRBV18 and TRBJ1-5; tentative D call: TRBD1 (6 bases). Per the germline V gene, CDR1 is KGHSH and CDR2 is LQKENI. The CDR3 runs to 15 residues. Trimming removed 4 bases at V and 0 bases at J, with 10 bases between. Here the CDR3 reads CASSLGADSNQPQHF. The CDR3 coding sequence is TGTGCCAGCTCACTGGGGGCGGATAGCAATCAGCCCCAGCATTTT.

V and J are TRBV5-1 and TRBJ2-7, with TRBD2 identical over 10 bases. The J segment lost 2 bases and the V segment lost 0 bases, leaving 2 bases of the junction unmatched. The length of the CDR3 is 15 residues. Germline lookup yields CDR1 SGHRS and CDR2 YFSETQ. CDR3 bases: TGCGCCAGCAGCTTGGGGACTAGCGGACCCTACGAGCAGTACTTC. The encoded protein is CASSLGTSGPYEQYF.

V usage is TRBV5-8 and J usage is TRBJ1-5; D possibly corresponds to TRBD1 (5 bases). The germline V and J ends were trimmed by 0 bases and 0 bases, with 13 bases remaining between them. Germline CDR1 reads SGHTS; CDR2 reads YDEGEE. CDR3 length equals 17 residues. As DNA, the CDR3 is TGTGCCAGCAGCTTGGCGGGCCGGGACGGTAGCAATCAGCCCCAGCATTTT. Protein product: CASSLAGRDGSNQPQHF.

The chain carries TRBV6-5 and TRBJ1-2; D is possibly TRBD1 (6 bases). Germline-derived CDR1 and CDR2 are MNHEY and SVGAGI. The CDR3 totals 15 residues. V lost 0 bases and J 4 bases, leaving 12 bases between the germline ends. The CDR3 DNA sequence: TGTGCCAGCAGTTACTCGACAGGAAACTCCTATGGCTACACCTTC. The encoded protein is CASSYSTGNSYGYTF.

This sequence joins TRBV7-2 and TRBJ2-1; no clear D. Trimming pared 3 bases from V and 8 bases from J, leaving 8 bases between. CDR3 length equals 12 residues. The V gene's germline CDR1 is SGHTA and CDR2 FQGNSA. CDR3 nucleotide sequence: TGTGCCAGCAGCTTTTCGTTTTATGAGCAGTTCTTC. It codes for CASSFSFYEQFF.

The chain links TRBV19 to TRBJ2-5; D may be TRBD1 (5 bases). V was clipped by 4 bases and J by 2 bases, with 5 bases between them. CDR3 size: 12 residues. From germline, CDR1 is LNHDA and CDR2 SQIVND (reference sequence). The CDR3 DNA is TGTGCCAGTAGTAGACAGCAAGAGACCCAGTACTTC. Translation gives CASSRQQETQYF.

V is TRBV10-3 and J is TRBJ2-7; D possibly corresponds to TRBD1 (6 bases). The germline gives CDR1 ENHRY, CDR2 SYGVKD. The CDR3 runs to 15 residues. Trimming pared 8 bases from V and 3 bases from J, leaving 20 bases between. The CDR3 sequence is CAILDRRGPFYEQYF. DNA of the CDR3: TGTGCCATCCTGGACCGCAGGGGCCCTTTCTACGAGCAGTACTTC.